This TCR beta chain came from a study of CD8 T cells in Susac syndrome. Germline V gene data show CDR1 as LGHDT and CDR2 as YNNKEL (reference sequence). The CDR3 extends over 17 amino acids. The trim removed 4 bases at V and 6 bases at J, leaving 7 bases unmatched. Random hexamers were used to reverse transcribe about 0.5 to 1 ug of RNA. Amplification of TCR beta CDR3 used immunoSEQ multiplex PCR across 54 Vbeta and 13 Jbeta. In TCRdb, the immunoSEQ multiplex PCR reads were re-called with MiXCR into one record per CDR3 protein. The profile shows 190,000 or so distinct CDR3 sequences, nearly 95% of them singletons. The multiple sclerosis controls were treatment-naive patients, and their relapsing-remitting disease was stable or active.

Sequenced sample: CD4+ T cells from PBMCs. The chain couples TRBV3-1 to TRBJ2-1; 15 nucleotides agree with TRBD2. This clonotype originated in a human donor with multiple sclerosis. CDR3 bases: TGTGCCAGCAGCCGATTCAGGACTAGCGGGAGGGCCAATGAGCAGTTCTTC. Residues: CASSRFRTSGRANEQFF.